The next 16 T cell receptor beta chains were all read from a single sample in a study of metastatic and nonmetastatic thyroid tumors. Patients had received no treatment of any kind before thyroid surgery. From the PCR reads, TCRdb re-called clones with MiXCR. In the table there are around 19,000 clones, about 16% of which are singletons. What was sequenced was tumor tissue. The receptor set was obtained from a female donor with papillary thyroid cancer or a benign thyroid nodule (not recorded which). Some clones in this sample may be carry-over from other donors' samples.

The chain uses TRBV6-2 or TRBV6-3 and TRBJ1-2; D is possibly TRBD1 (5 bases). The length of the CDR3 is 14 residues. V lost 6 bases and J 3 bases, leaving 14 bases between the germline ends. The germline gives CDR1 MNHEY, CDR2 SVGEGT. The CDR3 DNA sequence: TGTGCCAGCAGCAAATACGGGGGGGACTATGGCTACACCTTC. It encodes CASSKYGGDYGYTF.

The sample holds many counts of this clone. The rearrangement joins TRBV18 to TRBJ1-2; TRBD1 is a possible D gene (5 bases). This CDR3 is 16 amino acids long. Deletions cut 4 bases from V and 0 bases from J, with 15 bases between. Germline loops: CDR1 KGHSH, CDR2 LQKENI. The CDR3 nucleotides are TGTGCCAGCTCACAGGGTTCCCAGGGCTCTAACTATGGCTACACCTTC. Residues: CASSQGSQGSNYGYTF.

This chain connects TRBV5-1 to TRBJ1-5; D possibly corresponds to TRBD1 (5 bases). V dropped 4 bases and J dropped 1 base, with 12 bases sitting between them. The CDR3 spans 15 residues. Germline CDR1 is SGHRS and CDR2 is YFSETQ. The CDR3 region has the DNA TGCGCCAGCAGCCCCTCGGGGGACAGCAATCAGCCCCAGCATTTT. Encoded protein: CASSPSGDSNQPQHF.

This clone has at least ten counts. Mismatch with germline at one junction end may stem from a read error. The sample holds other DNA sequences that translate to the same CDR3. The genes are TRBV11-2 and TRBJ1-1; tentative D call: TRBD1 (5 bases). The CDR3 has 13 amino acids. Germline V lookup: CDR1 SGHAT, CDR2 FQNNGV. CDR3 sequence (DNA): TGTGCCAGCAGCTTAGGGGGGATTACTGAGGCTTTCTTT. Encoded protein: CASSLGGITEAFF.

This clone turned up a few times. A junction boundary mismatches the germline segment, possibly from a read error. CDR3 DNA sequence: TGTGCCATTAGTGGACGTGAGGGCAATCAGCCCCAGCATTTT. Translating gives CAISGREGNQPQHF. The chain employs TRBV19 and TRBJ1-5; unclear D gene. Germline CDR1 reads LNHDA; CDR2 reads SQIVND (reference sequence). This CDR3 has 14 amino acids.

This clone was counted at least ten times. The chain couples TRBV24-1 to TRBJ2-5, with D perhaps matching TRBD1 or TRBD2 (6 bases each). V gave up 5 bases and J gave up 5 bases, with 11 bases separating them. This CDR3 contains 13 residues. Per the germline V gene, CDR1 is KGHDR and CDR2 is SFDVKD. The CDR3, as DNA: TGTGCCACCAGTGGAGGGGGGCTGGAGACCCAGTACTTC. Its protein product is CATSGGGLETQYF.

As to this clone: A read error may be the cause here, since a much bigger clone is one base away. V gene TRBV20-1 combines with J gene TRBJ2-2, with 9 bases matching TRBD2. The CDR3 has 16 residues. Germline V gene lookup returns CDR1 DFQATT and CDR2 SNEGSKA (reference sequence). The CDR3 DNA is TGCAGTGCTAGAGATCGGGCGGGAGGGCCGGCAGGGGGGCTGTTTTTT. Residues: CSARDRAGGPAGGLFF.

With regard to this clone: The junction departs from germline at one end; a sequencing error may be responsible. The chain links TRBV6-9 to TRBJ1-2; D call uncertain. The CDR3 loop spans 12 amino acids. CDR1 MNHGY and CDR2 SVAAGI come from the germline V gene. The CDR3 nucleotides are TGTGCCATCAGTTCGTCGCGATATGGCTACACCTTC. Translating gives CAISSSRYGYTF.

This clone occurred many times. The chain employs TRBV20-1 and TRBJ1-5; D is possibly TRBD1 (5 bases). V dropped 3 bases and J dropped 1 base, with 10 bases sitting between them. The CDR3 has 14 residues. In germline, CDR1 is DFQATT, CDR2 SNEGSKA (reference sequence). CDR3 loop: CSASDRDSNQPQHF. CDR3 DNA sequence: TGCAGTGCTAGCGACCGGGACAGCAATCAGCCCCAGCATTTT.

This clone was seen a few times. The rearrangement joins TRBV6-2 or TRBV6-3 to TRBJ2-7; D unclear. This CDR3 is 15 amino acids long. Trimming stripped 2 bases from V and 10 bases from J, with 21 bases between. Germline V gives CDR1 MNHEY, CDR2 SVGEGT. CDR3 protein: CASSYKGRWLGEQYF. DNA of the CDR3: TGTGCCAGCAGTTACAAGGGCAGGTGGTTAGGTGAACAGTACTTC.

This clone was seen at least ten times. The chain recombines TRBV5-1 with TRBJ2-3; D gene unclear. Germline V gene data show CDR1 as SGHRS and CDR2 as YFSETQ. V shed 5 bases and J shed 2 bases, with 6 bases lying between them. This CDR3 is 12 amino acids long. CDR3 in amino acids: CASSSYTDTQYF. The CDR3 DNA reads as TGCGCCAGCAGTTCCTACACAGATACGCAGTATTTT.

Ten or more counts support this clone. This chain's CDR3 is CASSQGGQGYSTDTQYF. The CDR3 DNA reads as TGTGCCAGCAGCCAAGGAGGACAGGGATATAGCACAGATACGCAGTATTTT. The chain is built from TRBV3-1 and TRBJ2-3, with TRBD1 identical over 8 bases. J gave up 0 bases and V 1 base, and 6 bases lay outside the gene matches. The CDR3 is 17 amino acids. CDR1 is LGHDT and CDR2 is YNNKEL in the germline V gene (reference sequence).

This clone appeared many times. The gene calls are TRBV5-6 and TRBJ1-1; perhaps TRBD1 as D (6 bases). CDR1 SGHDT and CDR2 YYEEEE come from the germline V gene. Trimming removed 4 bases from V and 6 bases from J, with 16 bases in between. This CDR3 is 14 amino acids long. The CDR3 sequence: CASSQQGGQAEAFF. The CDR3 DNA is TGTGCCAGCAGCCAACAGGGTGGGCAGGCTGAAGCTTTCTTT.

The genes are TRBV9 and TRBJ1-5; D is unclear. Trimming left V 0 bases short and J 3 bases short, with 10 bases between. This CDR3 is 15 amino acids long. Germline-derived CDR1 and CDR2 are SGDLS and YYNGEE. CDR3 sequence (DNA): TGTGCCAGCAGCGTAGAGGTCATTATCAATCAGCCCCAGCATTTT. Translation: CASSVEVIINQPQHF.

This clone was detected many times. The V gene is TRBV19, the J gene TRBJ1-1; D is unclear. Germline CDR1 and CDR2: LNHDA and SQIVND (reference sequence). The V end was cut by 7 bases, the J end by 0 bases, with 6 bases between. This CDR3 comprises 12 residues. The chain's CDR3 is CASKDLNTEAFF. The CDR3 nucleotides read TGTGCCAGTAAGGACCTGAACACTGAAGCTTTCTTT. The whole variable domain, remainder taken from reference TRBV19 and TRBJ1-1, is DGGITQSPKYLFRKEGQNVTLSCEQNLNHDAMYWYRQDPGQGLRLIYYSQIVNDFQKGDIAEGYSVSREKKESFPLTVTSAQKNPTAFYLCASKDLNTEAFFGQGTRLTVV.

This clone was found many times. The same CDR3 can be traced to other DNA sequences in this sample. This sequence joins TRBV4-1 and TRBJ2-1; D may match TRBD1 or TRBD2 (5 bases each). Germline-derived CDR1 and CDR2 are MGHRA and YSYEKL. V dropped 0 bases and J dropped 8 bases, with 11 bases sitting between them. This CDR3 is built from 14 residues. The CDR3 DNA sequence: TGCGCCAGCAGCCAAGATCCCGGGGACGATGAGCAGTTCTTC. Protein product: CASSQDPGDDEQFF.